Shown below are 29 T cell receptor beta chains from a single sample sequenced in a study. Using its own MiXCR run on the 5' RACE reads, TCRdb lists one record per CDR3 protein. The sample includes fewer than 10,000 distinct CDR3 sequences, 35% to 45% seen only once; the top ten take around 7%. The sequenced material came from tumor-infiltrating memory CD4+ T cells sorted from the breast tumor. Subset of the sample: memory CD4+ T cells, CD4+CD45RO+CD25-. The receptor source for this set is a female donor with breast cancer.

Comments on this clonotype: The final CDR3 position lacks the conserved phenylalanine or tryptophan, pointing to a likely read error. This sequence joins TRBV5-1 and TRBJ2-1, with D perhaps assigned TRBD1 or TRBD2 (5 bases each). Germline CDR1 SGHRS, CDR2 YFSETQ. Trimming cost V 0 bases and J 12 bases, with 10 bases left between them. The CDR3 is 12 residues long. The CDR3 nucleotides are TGCGCCAGCAGCTTGGTGGGACGAATGCAGTTCCTC. Its translation: CASSLVGRMQFL.

This clonotype is categorized as large (0.1 to 1%). The chain carries TRBV4-2 and TRBJ2-2; 10 bases agree with TRBD1. The V segment lost 5 bases and the J segment 4 bases; nucleotides outside the gene matches: 7. Germline values: CDR1 LGHNA, CDR2 YNFKEQ. The CDR3 loop spans 16 amino acids. The CDR3 region is CASSYGTGVATGELFF. As DNA, the CDR3 is TGTGCCAGCAGCTACGGGACAGGGGTGGCCACCGGGGAGCTGTTTTTT.

This clonotype is deemed medium-sized (0.01 to 0.1%). V gene TRBV7-2 combines with J gene TRBJ2-7; D uncertain. The V and J ends lost 2 bases and 2 bases respectively, with 7 bases between them. This CDR3 comprises 13 residues. The germline V gene has CDR1 SGHTA and CDR2 FQGNSA. This CDR3 is CASSLFGPYEQYF. For the CDR3, the DNA is TGTGCCAGCAGCTTATTTGGGCCCTACGAGCAGTACTTC.

CDR3 nucleotides: TGTGCCACCAGTGACACAGGGGGTCACAATGAGCAGTTCTTC. Translating gives CATSDTGGHNEQFF. The chain uses TRBV24-1 and TRBJ2-1, with 8 bases lining up with TRBD1. The germline V gene has CDR1 KGHDR and CDR2 SFDVKD. V lost 4 bases, J lost 5 bases, and 3 bases stayed unmatched. The CDR3 runs to 14 residues.

The rearrangement links TRBV12-3 or TRBV12-4 to TRBJ1-1; 8 bases match TRBD1. V dropped 5 bases and J dropped 4; count of bases not matched to a gene: 12. The CDR3 is 16 amino acids. The CDR3 DNA reads as TGTGCCAGCAGTACTGGGCGGTCAGGGGGCCTCACTGAAGCTTTCTTT. Its protein product is CASSTGRSGGLTEAFF.

Only one count was recorded for this clonotype. The chain combines TRBV20-1 with TRBJ1-6; TRBD1 matches 7 bases. With V trimmed by 6 bases and J by 4 bases, 3 bases remained unmatched. CDR1 and CDR2 from the germline V gene are DFQATT and SNEGSKA (reference sequence). CDR3 length equals 13 residues. The CDR3 DNA reads TGCAGTGCCTACAGGGGATATAATTCACCCCTCCACTTT. Translation gives CSAYRGYNSPLHF.

The chain recombines TRBV19 with TRBJ1-5; no clear D. Trimming cost V 4 bases and J 2 bases, with 12 bases left between them. CDR3 size: 15 residues. CDR1 and CDR2 from the germline V gene are LNHDA and SQIVND (reference sequence). The CDR3 coding sequence is TGTGCCAGTAGTACATTTGCGGGCCGCAATCAGCCCCAGCATTTT. Residues: CASSTFAGRNQPQHF.

This clonotype was detected many times. A much larger clone differs by one base, so this may be a read error. The V gene is TRBV7-8, the J gene TRBJ1-1, with D unclear. The germline V gene encodes CDR1 SGHVS and CDR2 FQNEAQ. The CDR3 totals 16 residues. CDR3 region: CASSLVSGVMNTEACF. The CDR3 DNA reads TGTGCCAGCAGCTTGGTTTCTGGCGTCATGAACACTGAAGCTTGCTTT. Variable domain in full (rest from reference TRBV7-8 and TRBJ1-1): GAGVSQSPRYKVAKRGQDVALRCDPISGHVSLFWYQQALGQGPEFLTYFQNEAQLDKSGLPSDRFFAERPEGSVSTLKIQRTQQEDSAVYLCASSLVSGVMNTEACFGQGTRLTVV.

By share of the sample, this clonotype is medium-sized. The chain is built from TRBV20-1 and TRBJ1-2; 7 positions agree with TRBD1. V lost 5 bases and J lost 1; bases outside the gene matches: 10. The germline CDR1 and CDR2 sequences are DFQATT and SNEGSKA (reference sequence). CDR3 length: 15 amino acids. The CDR3 loop reads CSASSTGAINYGYTF. The CDR3 bases are TGCAGTGCTTCATCAACAGGGGCAATTAACTATGGCTACACCTTC.

Only one count was recorded for this clonotype. The conserved phenylalanine or tryptophan is not found at the CDR3 terminus, so this likely reflects a read error. The chain employs TRBV11-2 and TRBJ2-3; D call uncertain. CDR1 is SGHAT, CDR2 FQNNGV, per germline. Trimming took off 6 bases at V and 4 bases at J, with 17 bases between the two ends. There are 15 residues in the CDR3. Here the CDR3 DNA reads TGTGCCAGCAGTTCTCCCCGTTTAGTCCCAGATACGCAGTATATT. The encoded protein is CASSSPRLVPDTQYI.

This clonotype was counted at least ten times. The chain couples TRBV6-6 to TRBJ1-1; weak D call: TRBD1 (5 bases). The V and J ends lost 11 bases and 1 base respectively, with 11 bases between them. This CDR3 is built from 12 residues. Germline V lookup: CDR1 MNHNY, CDR2 SVGAGI (reference sequence). CDR3 coding DNA: TGTGCCGGGGGGACCCCGAACACTGAAGCTTTCTTT. As protein: CAGGTPNTEAFF.

This clonotype is medium-sized. The chain recombines TRBV20-1 with TRBJ1-4; D remains ambiguous. This CDR3 is 15 amino acids long. In germline, CDR1 is DFQATT, CDR2 SNEGSKA (reference sequence). The germline V and J ends were trimmed by 3 bases and 0 bases, with 11 bases remaining between them. This CDR3 reads CSASDGGSTNEKLFF. The CDR3 DNA reads as TGCAGTGCTAGCGATGGTGGTTCAACTAATGAAAAACTGTTTTTT.

This rearrangement joins TRBV6-5 to TRBJ2-5; D is tentatively TRBD1 or TRBD2 (5 bases each). CDR1 is MNHEY and CDR2 is SVGAGI in the germline V gene. The CDR3 contains 13 residues. With 3 bases removed from V and 4 bases from J, the gap between germline ends came to 9 bases. CDR3 region: CASSYWGRETQYF. CDR3 nucleotide sequence: TGTGCCAGCAGTTATTGGGGGAGAGAGACCCAGTACTTC.

V gene TRBV6-5 combines with J gene TRBJ1-6, with 9 positions matching TRBD1. With 4 bases clipped from V and 7 bases from J, the junction kept 5 bases outside the gene matches. Germline V gene lookup returns CDR1 MNHEY and CDR2 SVGAGI. This CDR3 is built from 15 residues. CDR3 residues: CASSSRDRENSPLHF. The CDR3, as DNA: TGTGCCAGCAGTTCCCGGGACAGGGAAAATTCACCCCTCCACTTT.

The J gene is TRBJ1-1, the V gene TRBV19; the D is unclear. Germline V gives CDR1 LNHDA, CDR2 SQIVND (reference sequence). This CDR3 is built from 13 residues. The ends were cut back, 5 bases at V and 1 base at J, with 8 bases in the middle. In DNA form, the CDR3 reads TGTGCCAGTAGTCCAGGAGGGAACACTGAAGCTTTCTTT. This codes for CASSPGGNTEAFF.

This clonotype rates as medium-sized. The V gene is TRBV6-1, the J gene TRBJ2-7, with 9 positions matching TRBD2. This CDR3 comprises 16 residues. The V and J ends lost 5 bases and 1 base, in that order; junction bases with no gene match: 9. The germline V gene encodes CDR1 MNHNS and CDR2 SASEGT. The CDR3 reads CASSKAAGGGSYEQYF. CDR3 sequence (DNA): TGTGCCAGCAGTAAGGCCGCGGGGGGGGGTTCCTACGAGCAGTACTTC.

This clonotype is classed as medium-sized (0.01 to 0.1%). V gene TRBV4-1 combines with J gene TRBJ1-1, with D tentatively TRBD1 (5 bases). Trimming shortened V by 2 bases and J by 4 bases, and 11 bases separated the two germline ends. Germline CDR1 and CDR2: MGHRA and YSYEKL. This CDR3 has 14 amino acids. The CDR3 region has the DNA TGCGCCAGCAGCCAACCGTGGGGCGGCACTGAAGCTTTCTTT. Translated: CASSQPWGGTEAFF.

This clonotype was counted between two and nine times. The genes are TRBV11-2 and TRBJ2-4; D is unclear. This CDR3 spans 13 amino acids. Germline lookup yields CDR1 SGHAT and CDR2 FQNNGV. Trimming took off 5 bases at V and 9 bases at J, with 14 bases between the two ends. This CDR3 is CASSLGALGIQYF. In nucleotides, the CDR3 is TGTGCCAGCAGCCTGGGCGCTTTGGGCATTCAGTACTTC. Looking up the rest from reference TRBV11-2 and TRBJ2-4 gives the full variable domain: EAGVAQSPRYKIIEKRQSVAFWCNPISGHATLYWYQQILGQGPKLLIQFQNNGVVDDSQLPKDRFSAERLKGVDSTLKIQPAKLEDSAVYLCASSLGALGIQYFGAGTRLSVL.

This clonotype came up a few times. The chain has TRBV3-1 and TRBJ2-7; D remains ambiguous. The length of the CDR3 is 12 residues. The germline V and J ends were trimmed by 8 bases and 3 bases, with 11 bases remaining between them. Germline values: CDR1 LGHDT, CDR2 YNNKEL (reference sequence). CDR3 nucleotide sequence: TGTGCCAGCTCGTCGGATTACTACGAGCAGTACTTC. This sequence encodes CASSSDYYEQYF.

The V call is TRBV20-1, the J call TRBJ2-1; TRBD2 is a possible D gene (7 bases). The CDR3 is 19 amino acids. Germline V lookup: CDR1 DFQATT, CDR2 SNEGSKA (reference sequence). V gave up 1 base and J gave up 3 bases, with 25 bases separating them. CDR3 sequence reads: CSARVFKGGEDLYYNEQFF. CDR3 DNA sequence: TGCAGTGCTAGAGTTTTCAAGGGGGGGGAGGACCTATACTACAATGAGCAGTTCTTC.

By share, this clonotype counts as medium-sized. This rearrangement joins TRBV28 to TRBJ1-5, with D perhaps TRBD1 (5 bases). Trimming removed 2 bases at V and 4 bases at J, with 15 bases between. The length of the CDR3 is 16 residues. CDR1 and CDR2 from the germline V gene are MDHEN and SYDVKM. Written as DNA, the CDR3 is TGTGCCAGCAGTTTAGCCGGGGCGGGGCGAAATCAGCCCCAGCATTTT. This translates into CASSLAGAGRNQPQHF.

This clonotype has just a few counts. This chain connects TRBV4-3 to TRBJ2-1, with D maybe TRBD2 (7 bases). Per the germline V gene, CDR1 is LGHNA and CDR2 is YSLEER. This CDR3 contains 17 residues. V was trimmed by 1 base and J by 4 bases, leaving 17 bases between them. In DNA, the CDR3 is TGCGCCAGCAGCCAAGGTCTTGGGGGGGGCGTATACAATGAGCAGTTCTTC. It codes for CASSQGLGGGVYNEQFF.

This clonotype was observed once. A read error is possible here, since a much larger clone lies one base away. V and J are TRBV20-1 and TRBJ1-2; D possibly corresponds to TRBD1 (5 bases). This CDR3 has 13 residues. Trimming removed 3 bases from V and 6 bases from J, with 14 bases in between. Germline V gene lookup returns CDR1 DFQATT and CDR2 SNEGSKA (reference sequence). CDR3 region: CSARETENDGYTF. As DNA, the CDR3 is TGCAGTGCTAGGGAGACAGAAAACGATGGCTACACCTTC.

V gene TRBV7-2 combines with J gene TRBJ2-6; D not certain. CDR1 is SGHTA and CDR2 is FQGNSA in the germline V gene. CDR3 length equals 16 residues. V dropped 1 base and J dropped 2 bases, with 9 bases sitting between them. DNA for the CDR3: TGTGCCAGCAGCTTAGGATTGGGTACTGGGGCCAACGTCCTGACTTTC. This translates into CASSLGLGTGANVLTF.

Points on this clonotype: Sequence at one end of the junction differs from germline and may be a read error. The genes are TRBV20-1 and TRBJ1-6, with D maybe TRBD1 (5 bases). This CDR3 is built from 16 residues. The germline V gene encodes CDR1 DFQATT and CDR2 SNEGSKA (reference sequence). CDR3 bases: TGCGGTGCTAAGGGAGGGGCGGGAACCTATAATTCACCCCTCCACTTT. This gives the protein CGAKGGAGTYNSPLHF.

CDR3 DNA sequence: TGTGCCGGGACGCAGACACTGGACAGGGAGCGACCCGGAGCCAGAAACATTCAGTACTTC. It is translated as CAGTQTLDRERPGARNIQYF. The rearrangement uses TRBV21-1 and TRBJ2-4; the table's TRBD1 call for D was not verified on the DNA. TRBV21-1 constitutes a pseudogene. This CDR3 comprises 20 residues.

This rearrangement joins TRBV7-3 to TRBJ2-6, with D maybe TRBD1 (5 bases). The CDR3 spans 16 residues. The germline V gene encodes CDR1 SGHTA and CDR2 FQGTGA. V was cut by 5 bases and J by 2 bases, with 13 bases left in between. The CDR3 DNA reads TGTGCCAGCAGCCCCGGCAGGGTGACTGGGGCCAACGTCCTGACTTTC. Its translation: CASSPGRVTGANVLTF.

This clonotype was detected many times. A read error is possible here, since a much larger clone lies one base away. The V call is TRBV6-2 or TRBV6-3, the J call TRBJ2-5; no firm D call. Trimming removed 5 bases at V and 5 bases at J, with 6 bases between. The CDR3 is 11 residues long. Germline assignment: CDR1 MNHEY and CDR2 SVGEGT. DNA for the CDR3: TGTGCCAGCAGTGCCGAGGAGACCCAGTACTTC. It translates to CASSAEETQYF.

In its sample, this clonotype was seen once. This CDR3 is CASSLVQGGEAFF. For the CDR3, the DNA is TGCGCCAGCAGCTTGGTCCAGGGTGGTGAAGCTTTCTTT. This chain links TRBV5-1 with TRBJ1-1, with D possibly being TRBD1 (5 bases). V lost 0 bases to trimming and J lost 7 bases, with 10 bases between them. Germline CDR1 reads SGHRS; CDR2 reads YFSETQ. The CDR3 runs 13 residues.